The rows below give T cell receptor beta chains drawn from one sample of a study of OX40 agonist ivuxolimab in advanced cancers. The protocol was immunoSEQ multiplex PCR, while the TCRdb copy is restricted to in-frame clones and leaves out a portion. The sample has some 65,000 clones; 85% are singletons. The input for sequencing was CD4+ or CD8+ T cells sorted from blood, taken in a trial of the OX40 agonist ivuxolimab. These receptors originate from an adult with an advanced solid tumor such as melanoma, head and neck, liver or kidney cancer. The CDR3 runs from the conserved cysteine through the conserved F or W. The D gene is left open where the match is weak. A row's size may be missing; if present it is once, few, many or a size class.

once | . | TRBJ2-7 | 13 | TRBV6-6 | CASSAGGHYEQYF | TGTGCCAGCAGCGCCGGGGGCCACTACGAGCAGTACTTC
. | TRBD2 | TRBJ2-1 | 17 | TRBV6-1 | CASSDIFGTSNYNEQFF | TGTGCCAGCAGTGATATTTTTGGGACTAGCAATTACAATGAGCAGTTCTTC
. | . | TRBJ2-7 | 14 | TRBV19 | CASQGSTPAYEQYF | TGTGCCAGCCAAGGGAGTACACCCGCCTACGAGCAGTACTTC
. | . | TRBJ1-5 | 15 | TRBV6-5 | CASSYSGGADQPQHF | TGTGCCAGCAGTTACTCCGGGGGGGCCGATCAGCCCCAGCATTTT
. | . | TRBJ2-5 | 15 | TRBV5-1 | CASSLGRGSQETQYF | TGCGCCAGCAGCTTGGGCAGGGGCTCCCAAGAGACCCAGTACTTC
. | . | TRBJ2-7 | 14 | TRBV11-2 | CASSRLWGGNEQYF | TGTGCCAGCAGCCGCCTTTGGGGCGGCAACGAGCAGTACTTC
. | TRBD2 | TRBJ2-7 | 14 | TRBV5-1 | CASTVSGNSYEQYF | TGCGCCAGTACCGTAAGCGGGAACTCCTACGAGCAGTACTTC
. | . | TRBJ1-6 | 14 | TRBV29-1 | CSVKNTGLDSPLHF | TGCAGCGTTAAGAATACGGGGCTGGATTCACCCCTCCACTTT
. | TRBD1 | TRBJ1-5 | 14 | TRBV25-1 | CASSSQGISQPQHF | TGTGCCAGCAGTTCACAGGGGATTAGTCAGCCCCAGCATTTT
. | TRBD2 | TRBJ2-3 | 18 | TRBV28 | CASSFGDLAGGDRDTQYF | TGTGCCAGCAGTTTCGGTGACCTAGCGGGAGGGGATCGAGATACGCAGTATTTT
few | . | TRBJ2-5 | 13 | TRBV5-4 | CASSLKGPETQYF | TGTGCCAGCAGCTTGAAGGGGCCAGAGACCCAGTACTTC
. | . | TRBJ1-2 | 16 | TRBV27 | CASSSSRLPQNYGYTF | TGTGCCAGCAGTTCGAGCCGGCTGCCCCAAAACTATGGCTACACCTTC
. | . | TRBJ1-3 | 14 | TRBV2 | CASSVRGQGNTIYF | TGTGCCAGCAGTGTTCGGGGGCAGGGAAACACCATATATTTT
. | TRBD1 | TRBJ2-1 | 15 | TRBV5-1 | CASSFGDRDYNEQFF | TGCGCCAGCAGCTTCGGGGACAGGGATTACAATGAGCAGTTCTTC
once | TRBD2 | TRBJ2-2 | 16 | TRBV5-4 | CASSFDGTSGRRELFF | TGTGCCAGCAGCTTTGACGGGACTAGCGGGAGAAGGGAGCTGTTTTTT
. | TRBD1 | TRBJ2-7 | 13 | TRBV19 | CASRRTGGWEQYF | TGTGCCAGCCGACGGACAGGGGGCTGGGAGCAGTACTTC
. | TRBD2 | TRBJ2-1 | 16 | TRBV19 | CASSWGLAGAWNEQFF | TGTGCCAGTAGTTGGGGACTAGCGGGAGCCTGGAATGAGCAGTTCTTC
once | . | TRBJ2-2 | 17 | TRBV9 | CASSVRRQAGRAGELFF | TGTGCCAGCAGCGTTCGTCGGCAGGCCGGTCGGGCCGGGGAGCTGTTTTTT
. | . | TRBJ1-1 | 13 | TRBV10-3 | CAIKGPVDTEAFF | TGTGCCATCAAGGGACCGGTGGACACTGAAGCTTTCTTT
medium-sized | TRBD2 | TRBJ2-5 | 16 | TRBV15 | CATSRGDSGRAETQYF | TGTGCCACCAGCAGAGGGGATAGCGGGAGGGCTGAGACCCAGTACTTC
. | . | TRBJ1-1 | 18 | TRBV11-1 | CASSLIIKAGRTNTEAFF | TGTGCCAGCAGCTTAATAATTAAGGCGGGACGGACTAACACTGAAGCTTTCTTT
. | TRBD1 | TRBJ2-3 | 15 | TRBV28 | CASSPDRMITDTQYF | TGTGCCAGCAGCCCGGACAGGATGATCACAGATACGCAGTATTTT